The 21 T cell receptor beta chains presented below share a single source sample, sequenced in a study of beta chain features in type 1 diabetes. The isolated RNA, all of it, was reverse transcribed, so expressed TCRB transcripts were what got sequenced. Libraries were prepared by immunoSEQ multiplex PCR; TCRdb keeps only in-frame clonotypes and omits some of them. The data show nearly 250,000 clones, roughly 13% seen once. Sequenced sample: naive CD4+ T cells from blood. These receptors were obtained from a woman in her thirties or forties in good health.

This clone was counted between two and nine times. This sequence joins TRBV5-8 and TRBJ2-5; 10 bases agree with TRBD2. In germline, CDR1 is SGHTS, CDR2 YDEGEE. CDR3 length: 15 residues. Trimming cost V 0 bases and J 4 bases; bases outside gene matches: 3. CDR3 region: CASSLGASGGETQYF. The DNA for the CDR3 is TGTGCCAGCAGCTTGGGTGCTAGCGGGGGAGAGACCCAGTACTTC.

V gene TRBV19 combines with J gene TRBJ2-5; the D gene is possibly TRBD2 (5 bases). This CDR3 comprises 11 residues. Germline CDR1 reads LNHDA; CDR2 reads SQIVND (reference sequence). Trimming took 7 bases from V and 3 from J, leaving 6 bases between them. The DNA for the CDR3 is TGTGCCAGTACCGGGGAAGAGACCCAGTACTTC. Its translation is CASTGEETQYF.

The V and J genes are TRBV7-9 and TRBJ1-3; TRBD1 matches 7 bases. Looked up from germline, CDR1 is SEHNR and CDR2 is FQNEAQ (reference sequence). The CDR3 totals 15 residues. V dropped 2 bases and J dropped 6; count of bases not matched to a gene: 7. CDR3 DNA: TGTGCCAGCAGCTTATCCCCGACAGGGCTAAACACCATATATTTT. Translated, it gives CASSLSPTGLNTIYF.

The chain is built from TRBV18 and TRBJ1-2, with 7 bases matching TRBD1. The CDR3 covers 15 residues. J gave up 4 bases and V 4 bases, and 9 bases lay outside the gene matches. The germline V gene encodes CDR1 KGHSH and CDR2 LQKENI. The CDR3 DNA reads TGTGCCAGCTCACTAGACAGGGTCGGAGGCTATGGCTACACCTTC. It yields the protein CASSLDRVGGYGYTF. The full variable domain, completed using reference TRBV18 and TRBJ1-2, is NAGVMQNPRHLVRRRGQEARLRCSPMKGHSHVYWYRQLPEEGLKFMVYLQKENIIDESGMPKERFSAEFPKEGPSILRIQQVVRGDSAAYFCASSLDRVGGYGYTFGSGTRLTVV.

The V call is TRBV10-3, the J call TRBJ2-7; 11 positions agree with TRBD2. Per germline, CDR1 ENHRY and CDR2 SYGVKD. V shed 7 bases and J 5 bases; nucleotides not matched to a gene: 10. The CDR3 loop spans 15 amino acids. DNA for the CDR3: TGTGCCATCACCATTAGCGGGGGGGCAACAAACGAGCAGTACTTC. This sequence encodes CAITISGGATNEQYF.

The chain combines TRBV6-5 with TRBJ2-7; D might be TRBD2 (6 bases). This CDR3 contains 14 residues. V was trimmed by 6 bases and J by 7 bases, leaving 19 bases between them. The germline CDR1 and CDR2 sequences are MNHEY and SVGAGI. The CDR3 spells CASSLTDKAGEQYF. CDR3 nucleotide sequence: TGTGCCAGCAGCCTTACGGACAAGGCGGGGGAGCAGTACTTC.

This clone has only a few counts. The V call is TRBV5-1, the J call TRBJ2-3; no definite D call. Trimming stripped 0 bases from V and 2 bases from J, with 7 bases between. This CDR3 has 14 residues. Germline V gene lookup returns CDR1 SGHRS and CDR2 YFSETQ. For the CDR3, the DNA is TGCGCCAGCAGCTTGGGAACAGCCACAGATACGCAGTATTTT. It codes for CASSLGTATDTQYF.

On this clone itself: Other DNA sequences of this sample code for an identical CDR3. The DNA of the CDR3 is TGCGCCAGCAGCCAGGGACTTCAAGAGACCCAGTACTTC. This translates into CASSQGLQETQYF. The V gene is TRBV4-3, the J gene TRBJ2-5; TRBD2 might be the D (6 bases). CDR3 length equals 13 residues. Per germline, CDR1 LGHNA and CDR2 YSLEER. V lost 3 bases and J lost 2, with 7 bases in between.

This clone was detected only a few times. V usage is TRBV6-1 and J usage is TRBJ1-2, with 8 bases matching TRBD1. Unmatched junction bases numbered 8, after V lost 4 bases and J lost 7 bases. The CDR3 is 14 residues long. Per the germline V gene, CDR1 is MNHNS and CDR2 is SASEGT. DNA for the CDR3: TGTGCCAGCAGTGCCCTAACAGGGGGAAGTGGCTACACCTTC. This codes for CASSALTGGSGYTF.

The chain uses TRBV15 and TRBJ1-1, with 7 bases aligning to TRBD1. CDR1 and CDR2 from the germline V gene are LNHNV and YYDKDF (reference sequence). V was clipped by 3 bases and J by 4 bases; unmatched bases: 8. The CDR3 extends over 15 amino acids. The CDR3 region has the DNA TGTGCCACCAGCAGTCAGACAGGGAAGGCCACTGAAGCTTTCTTT. The encoded protein is CATSSQTGKATEAFF.

In its sample, this clone was seen a few times. The V and J genes are TRBV7-2 and TRBJ2-2, with 9 bases lining up with TRBD2. CDR1 and CDR2 (germline): SGHTA, FQGNSA. The CDR3 is 14 residues long. V lost 1 base, J lost 6 bases, and 0 bases stayed unmatched. In DNA form, the CDR3 reads TGTGCCAGCAGCTTAGGACTAGCGGCCGGGGAGCTGTTTTTT. Translation gives CASSLGLAAGELFF. The full variable domain, completed using reference TRBV7-2 and TRBJ2-2, is GAGVSQSPSNKVTEKGKDVELRCDPISGHTALYWYRQSLGQGLEFLIYFQGNSAPDKSGLPSDRFSAERTGGSVSTLTIQRTQQEDSAVYLCASSLGLAAGELFFGEGSRLTVL.

This clone came up a few times. The genes are TRBV18 and TRBJ1-5, with D perhaps matching TRBD1 (5 bases). This CDR3 has 15 amino acids. V dropped 2 bases and J dropped 0 bases, with 8 bases sitting between them. Germline CDR1 KGHSH, CDR2 LQKENI. CDR3 region: CASSPSQVSNQPQHF. CDR3 sequence (DNA): TGTGCCAGCTCACCATCACAGGTTAGCAATCAGCCCCAGCATTTT.

This chain uses TRBV7-9 with TRBJ2-5, with 10 bases that match TRBD1. CDR3 length: 18 residues. V shed 5 bases and J 1 base; nucleotides not matched to a gene: 13. Germline V CDR1 and CDR2: SEHNR, FQNEAQ (reference sequence). The CDR3 loop is CASSQAATGTGVQETQYF. For the CDR3, the DNA is TGTGCCAGCAGCCAAGCCGCCACCGGGACAGGGGTCCAAGAGACCCAGTACTTC.

This clone occurred a few times. V and J are TRBV7-9 and TRBJ1-5, with TRBD1 identical over 8 bases. Germline lookup yields CDR1 SEHNR and CDR2 FQNEAQ (reference sequence). There are 14 residues in the CDR3. J gave up 6 bases and V 5 bases, and 6 bases lay outside the gene matches. The CDR3 bases are TGTGCCAGCAGCGAGGGACAGGCGAGTCAGCCCCAGCATTTT. Protein sequence: CASSEGQASQPQHF.

The rearrangement joins TRBV9 to TRBJ2-3; D uncertain. The CDR3 is 14 residues long. Germline V gene sequence: CDR1 SGDLS, CDR2 YYNGEE. Deletions cut 3 bases from V and 5 bases from J, with 13 bases between. The CDR3 DNA reads as TGTGCCAGCAGCGACCGAGGTCAGCTAGATACGCAGTATTTT. Translation gives CASSDRGQLDTQYF.

This rearrangement joins TRBV19 to TRBJ2-1; TRBD2 matches at 8 bases. The germline gives CDR1 LNHDA, CDR2 SQIVND (reference sequence). The CDR3 has 14 residues. V lost 7 bases, J lost 7 bases, and 9 bases stayed unmatched. The CDR3 bases are TGTGCCAGTACTCCGGGACTAGGGCGGAATGAGCAGTTCTTC. This gives the protein CASTPGLGRNEQFF.

This clone was detected a few times. The DNA of the CDR3 is TGTGCCAGCAGTGATCGGACAGGGCTAAATCAGCCCCAGCATTTT. This gives the protein CASSDRTGLNQPQHF. J is TRBJ1-5 and V is TRBV6-1; 8 nucleotides match TRBD1. This CDR3 region has 15 residues. V shed 3 bases, J shed 4 bases, and the junction held 5 bases outside the gene matches. Germline V gene lookup returns CDR1 MNHNS and CDR2 SASEGT.

J is TRBJ2-7 and V is TRBV19; 7 bases match TRBD2. With V trimmed by 1 base and J by 4 bases, 10 bases remained unmatched. Germline CDR1 is LNHDA and CDR2 is SQIVND (reference sequence). The CDR3 runs 16 residues. DNA of the CDR3: TGTGCCAGTAGTATAGCACCGACTAGCAGCTTGTACGAGCAGTACTTC. Encoded protein: CASSIAPTSSLYEQYF.

CDR3 in amino acids: CASSDSSLRGMIGTDTQYF. CDR3 in DNA: TGTGCCAGCAGTGACTCGAGTCTCCGGGGAATGATAGGCACAGATACGCAGTATTTT. The chain is built from TRBV6-4 and TRBJ2-3, with D possibly TRBD2 on 5 matching bases. The germline V and J ends were trimmed by 0 bases and 1 base, with 20 bases remaining between them. The CDR3 spans 19 residues. Looked up from germline, CDR1 is MRHNA and CDR2 is SNTAGT.

The V gene is TRBV10-3, the J gene TRBJ2-3; no clear D gene. The length of the CDR3 is 13 residues. V shed 5 bases and J shed 3 bases, with 9 bases lying between them. Germline V gives CDR1 ENHRY, CDR2 SYGVKD. CDR3 loop: CAISPPETDTQYF. The CDR3 DNA follows: TGTGCCATCAGTCCGCCCGAGACAGATACGCAGTATTTT.

The chain is built from TRBV29-1 and TRBJ2-3; possibly TRBD2 for D (7 bases). Germline CDR1 is SQVTM and CDR2 is ANQGSEA. V gave up 6 bases and J gave up 1 base, with 17 bases separating them. The CDR3 is 15 amino acids. CDR3 amino acids: CSVGGLARRTDTQYF. CDR3 DNA sequence: TGCAGCGTGGGGGGGCTAGCGCGCCGCACAGATACGCAGTATTTT.